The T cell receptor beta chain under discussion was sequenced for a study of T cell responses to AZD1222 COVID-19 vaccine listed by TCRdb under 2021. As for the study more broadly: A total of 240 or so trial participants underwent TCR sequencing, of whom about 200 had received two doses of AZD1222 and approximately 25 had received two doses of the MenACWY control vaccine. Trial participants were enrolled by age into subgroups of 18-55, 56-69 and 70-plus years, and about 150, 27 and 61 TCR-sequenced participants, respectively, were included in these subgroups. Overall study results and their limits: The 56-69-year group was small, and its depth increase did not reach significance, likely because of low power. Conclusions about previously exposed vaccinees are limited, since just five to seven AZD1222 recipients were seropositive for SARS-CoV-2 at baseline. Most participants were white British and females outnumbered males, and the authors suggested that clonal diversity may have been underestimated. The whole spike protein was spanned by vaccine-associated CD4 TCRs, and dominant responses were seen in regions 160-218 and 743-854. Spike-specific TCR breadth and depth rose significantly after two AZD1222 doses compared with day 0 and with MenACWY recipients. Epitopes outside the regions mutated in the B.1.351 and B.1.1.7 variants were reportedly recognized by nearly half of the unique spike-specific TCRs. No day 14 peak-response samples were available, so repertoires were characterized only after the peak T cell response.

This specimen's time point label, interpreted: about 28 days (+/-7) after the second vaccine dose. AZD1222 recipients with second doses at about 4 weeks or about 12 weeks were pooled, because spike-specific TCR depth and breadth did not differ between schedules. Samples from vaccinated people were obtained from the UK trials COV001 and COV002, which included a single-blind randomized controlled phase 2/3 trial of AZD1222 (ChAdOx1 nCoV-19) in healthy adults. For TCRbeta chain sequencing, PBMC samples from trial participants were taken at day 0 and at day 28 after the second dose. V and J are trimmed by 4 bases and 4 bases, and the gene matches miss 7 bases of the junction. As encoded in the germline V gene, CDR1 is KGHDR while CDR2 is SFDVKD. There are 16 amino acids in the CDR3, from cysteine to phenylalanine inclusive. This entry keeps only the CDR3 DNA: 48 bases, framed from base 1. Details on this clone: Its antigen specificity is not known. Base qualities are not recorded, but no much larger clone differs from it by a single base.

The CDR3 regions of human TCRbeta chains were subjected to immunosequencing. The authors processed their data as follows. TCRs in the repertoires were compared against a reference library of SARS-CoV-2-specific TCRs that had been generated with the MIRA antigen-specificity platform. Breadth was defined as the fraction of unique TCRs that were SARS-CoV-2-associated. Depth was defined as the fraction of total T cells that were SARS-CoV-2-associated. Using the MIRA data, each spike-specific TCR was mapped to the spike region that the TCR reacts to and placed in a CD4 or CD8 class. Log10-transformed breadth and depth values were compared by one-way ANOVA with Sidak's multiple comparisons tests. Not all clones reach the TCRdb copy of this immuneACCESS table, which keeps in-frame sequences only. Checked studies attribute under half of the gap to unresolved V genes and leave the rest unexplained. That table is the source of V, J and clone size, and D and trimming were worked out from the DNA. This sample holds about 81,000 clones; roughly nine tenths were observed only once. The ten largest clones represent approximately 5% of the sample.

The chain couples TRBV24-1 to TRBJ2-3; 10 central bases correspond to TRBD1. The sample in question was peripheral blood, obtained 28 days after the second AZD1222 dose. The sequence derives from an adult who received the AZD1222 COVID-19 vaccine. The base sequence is TGTGCCACCAGTGAACCGGACAGGGGGGCCGCAGATACGCAGTATTTT. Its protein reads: CATSEPDRGAADTQYF.